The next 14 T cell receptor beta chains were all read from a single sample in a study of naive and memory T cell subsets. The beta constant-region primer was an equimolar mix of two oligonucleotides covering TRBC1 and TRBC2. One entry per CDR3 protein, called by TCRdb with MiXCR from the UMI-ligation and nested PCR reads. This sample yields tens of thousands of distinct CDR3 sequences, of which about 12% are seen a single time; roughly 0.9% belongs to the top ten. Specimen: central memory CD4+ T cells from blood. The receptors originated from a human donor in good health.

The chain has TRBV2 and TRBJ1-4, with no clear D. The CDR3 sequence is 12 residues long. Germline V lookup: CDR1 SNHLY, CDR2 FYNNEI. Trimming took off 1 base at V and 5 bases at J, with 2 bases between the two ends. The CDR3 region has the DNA TGTGCCAGCAGTGAAGGGAATGAAAAACTGTTTTTT. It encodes CASSEGNEKLFF.

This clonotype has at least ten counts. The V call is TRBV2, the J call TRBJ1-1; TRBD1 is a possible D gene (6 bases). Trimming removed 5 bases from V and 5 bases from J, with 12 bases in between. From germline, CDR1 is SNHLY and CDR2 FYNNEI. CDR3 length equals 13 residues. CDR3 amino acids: CASSIQGSTEAFF. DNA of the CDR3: TGTGCCAGCAGTATACAGGGTTCAACTGAAGCTTTCTTT.

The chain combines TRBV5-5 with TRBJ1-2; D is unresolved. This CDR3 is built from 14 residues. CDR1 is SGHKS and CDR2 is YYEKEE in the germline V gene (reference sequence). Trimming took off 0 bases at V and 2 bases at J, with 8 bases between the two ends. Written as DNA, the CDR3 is TGTGCCAGCAGCTTGGGACCGGGGAACTATGGCTACACCTTC. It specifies CASSLGPGNYGYTF.

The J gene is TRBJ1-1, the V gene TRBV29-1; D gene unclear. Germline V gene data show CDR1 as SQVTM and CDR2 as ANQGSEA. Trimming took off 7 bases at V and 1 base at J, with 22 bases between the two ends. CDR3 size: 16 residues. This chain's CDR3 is CSARVGRTGKNTEAFF. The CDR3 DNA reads TGCAGCGCTCGAGTGGGTAGGACGGGCAAGAACACTGAAGCTTTCTTT.

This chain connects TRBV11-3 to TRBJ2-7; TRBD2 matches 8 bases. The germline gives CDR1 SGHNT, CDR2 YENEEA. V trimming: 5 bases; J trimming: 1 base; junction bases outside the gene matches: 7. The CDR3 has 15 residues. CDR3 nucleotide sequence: TGTGCCAGCAGCCGGGGGGGGGATAAATCCTACGAGCAGTACTTC. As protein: CASSRGGDKSYEQYF.

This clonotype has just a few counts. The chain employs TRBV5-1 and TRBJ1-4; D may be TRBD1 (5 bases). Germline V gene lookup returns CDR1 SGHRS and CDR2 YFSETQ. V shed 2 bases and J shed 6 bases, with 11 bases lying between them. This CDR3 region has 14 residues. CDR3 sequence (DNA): TGCGCCAGCAGCTTTATGACAGAGGATGAAAAACTGTTTTTT. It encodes CASSFMTEDEKLFF.

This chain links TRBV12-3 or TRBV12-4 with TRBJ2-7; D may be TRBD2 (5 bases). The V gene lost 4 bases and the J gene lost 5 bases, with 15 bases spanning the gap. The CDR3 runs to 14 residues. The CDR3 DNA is TGTGCCAGCAGTTACCGGGGATTCGGGGACGAGCAGTACTTC. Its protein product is CASSYRGFGDEQYF.

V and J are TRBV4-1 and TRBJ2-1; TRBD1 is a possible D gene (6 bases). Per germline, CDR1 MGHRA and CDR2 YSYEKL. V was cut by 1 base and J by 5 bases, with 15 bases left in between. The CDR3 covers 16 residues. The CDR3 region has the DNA TGCGCCAGCAGCCAAGTTGGGAACAGGGTGGACAATGAGCAGTTCTTC. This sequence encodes CASSQVGNRVDNEQFF.

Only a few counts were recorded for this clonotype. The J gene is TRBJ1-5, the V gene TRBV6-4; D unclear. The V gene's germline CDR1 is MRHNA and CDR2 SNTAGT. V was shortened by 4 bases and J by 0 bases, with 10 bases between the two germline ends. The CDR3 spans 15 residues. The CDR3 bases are TGTGCCAGCAGTGCAAACCACTATAGCAATCAGCCCCAGCATTTT. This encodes CASSANHYSNQPQHF.

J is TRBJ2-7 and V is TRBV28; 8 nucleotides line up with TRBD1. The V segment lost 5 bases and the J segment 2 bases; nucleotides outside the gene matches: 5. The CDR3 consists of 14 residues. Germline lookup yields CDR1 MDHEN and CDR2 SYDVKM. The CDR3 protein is CASSHRQGTYEQYF. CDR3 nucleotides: TGTGCCAGCAGTCACAGACAGGGGACCTACGAGCAGTACTTC.

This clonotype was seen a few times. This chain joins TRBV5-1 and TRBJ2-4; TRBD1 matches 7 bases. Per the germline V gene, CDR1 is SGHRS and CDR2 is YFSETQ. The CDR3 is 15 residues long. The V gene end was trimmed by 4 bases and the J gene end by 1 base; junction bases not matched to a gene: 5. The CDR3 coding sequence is TGCGCCAGCAGCGACAGGGTCGCGGCCAAAAACATTCAGTACTTC. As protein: CASSDRVAAKNIQYF.

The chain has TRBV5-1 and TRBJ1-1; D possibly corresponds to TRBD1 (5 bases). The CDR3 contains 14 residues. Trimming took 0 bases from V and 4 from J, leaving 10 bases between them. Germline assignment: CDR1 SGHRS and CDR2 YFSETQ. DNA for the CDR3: TGCGCCAGCAGCTTGGGGGACTGTCTCACTGAAGCTTTCTTT. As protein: CASSLGDCLTEAFF. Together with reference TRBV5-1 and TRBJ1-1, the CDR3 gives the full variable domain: KAGVTQTPRYLIKTRGQQVTLSCSPISGHRSVSWYQQTPGQGLQFLFEYFSETQRNKGNFPGRFSGRQFSNSRSEMNVSTLELGDSALYLCASSLGDCLTEAFFGQGTRLTVV.

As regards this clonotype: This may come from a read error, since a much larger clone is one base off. CDR3 nucleotides: TGCAGCGTTTTGATAGCGGGTTGCACAGATACGCAGTATTTT. It codes for CSVLIAGCTDTQYF. V gene TRBV29-1 combines with J gene TRBJ2-3, with 7 bases identical to TRBD2. With 5 bases clipped from V and 1 base from J, the junction kept 6 bases outside the gene matches. Germline values: CDR1 SQVTM, CDR2 ANQGSEA. The CDR3 length is 14 residues.

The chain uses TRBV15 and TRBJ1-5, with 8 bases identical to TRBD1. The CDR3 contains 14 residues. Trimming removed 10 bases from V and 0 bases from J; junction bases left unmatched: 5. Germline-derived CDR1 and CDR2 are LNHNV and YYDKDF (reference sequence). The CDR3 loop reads CASGTGVSNQPQHF. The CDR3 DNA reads TGTGCCAGCGGGACAGGAGTTAGCAATCAGCCCCAGCATTTT.